This T cell receptor (beta chain) was profiled in a study of cytomegalovirus exposure and HLA in healthy donors. Broader study findings: For most TCR beta V segments, an earlier analysis put the productive rate at about 90% or about 30% of the time.

13 Jbeta primers and 60 Vbeta primers were used for the PCR. Here immunoSEQ multiplex PCR was the method, and the copy in TCRdb shows in-frame clones only, minus some. The table has roughly 140,000 clones, roughly 77% seen once. Regarding this clone: The target antigen is unknown.

Germline loops: CDR1 KGHSY, CDR2 FQNENV. The CDR3 is 15 residues long. Trimming took off 0 bases at V and 4 bases at J, with 12 bases between the two ends. The donors comprised healthy bone marrow donors. These donors counted as nominally healthy when sampled, but unrecorded immune exposures were likely. Investigators did not record CMV serostatus for this donor. The clonotype comes from a human donor in good health. V and J are TRBV16 and TRBJ1-2; D perhaps matches TRBD1 (5 bases). Sequencing input: PBMCs. Here the CDR3 reads CASSQSQVGGYGYTF. CDR3 bases: TGTGCCAGCAGCCAATCCCAGGTCGGGGGCTATGGCTACACCTTC.